The present T cell receptor (beta chain) was sequenced within a study of vaccination and CD4 T cells after COVID-19. For the study at large: Convalescent donors were composed of six males and four females, of whom two were Hispanic.

At the Johns Hopkins FTIC core, DNA taken from cultured CD4+ T cells was sequenced by way of the Oncomine TCR Beta short-read assay. One entry per CDR3 protein, called by TCRdb with MiXCR from the PCR reads. The sample includes some 4,500 distinct CDR3 sequences, 38% of them seen just once. Germline-derived CDR1 and CDR2 are SGHTA and FQGTGA. The CDR3 spans 16 residues. V lost 5 bases and J lost 5; bases outside the gene matches: 11. Judged by abundance, this clonotype is medium-sized. Its target is not known. Treatment meaning: approximately nine-day PBMC culture with coronavirus spike peptide pools or control peptides (ViraFEST assay). Those CD4+ T cells from the unexposed donor predate the COVID-19 pandemic (2011-2018). Half of the medium was exchanged for fresh IL-2 medium, first on day 3 and then on day 7.

This clonotype originated in a human donor in good health. The chain couples TRBV7-3 to TRBJ1-1; 10 positions agree with TRBD1. Sequencing used CD4+ T cells from blood, cultured in vitro. The CDR3 bases are TGTGCCAGCAGCCCCGGGACAGGGGCCAGGCGGACTGAAGCTTTCTTT. Its protein product is CASSPGTGARRTEAFF.